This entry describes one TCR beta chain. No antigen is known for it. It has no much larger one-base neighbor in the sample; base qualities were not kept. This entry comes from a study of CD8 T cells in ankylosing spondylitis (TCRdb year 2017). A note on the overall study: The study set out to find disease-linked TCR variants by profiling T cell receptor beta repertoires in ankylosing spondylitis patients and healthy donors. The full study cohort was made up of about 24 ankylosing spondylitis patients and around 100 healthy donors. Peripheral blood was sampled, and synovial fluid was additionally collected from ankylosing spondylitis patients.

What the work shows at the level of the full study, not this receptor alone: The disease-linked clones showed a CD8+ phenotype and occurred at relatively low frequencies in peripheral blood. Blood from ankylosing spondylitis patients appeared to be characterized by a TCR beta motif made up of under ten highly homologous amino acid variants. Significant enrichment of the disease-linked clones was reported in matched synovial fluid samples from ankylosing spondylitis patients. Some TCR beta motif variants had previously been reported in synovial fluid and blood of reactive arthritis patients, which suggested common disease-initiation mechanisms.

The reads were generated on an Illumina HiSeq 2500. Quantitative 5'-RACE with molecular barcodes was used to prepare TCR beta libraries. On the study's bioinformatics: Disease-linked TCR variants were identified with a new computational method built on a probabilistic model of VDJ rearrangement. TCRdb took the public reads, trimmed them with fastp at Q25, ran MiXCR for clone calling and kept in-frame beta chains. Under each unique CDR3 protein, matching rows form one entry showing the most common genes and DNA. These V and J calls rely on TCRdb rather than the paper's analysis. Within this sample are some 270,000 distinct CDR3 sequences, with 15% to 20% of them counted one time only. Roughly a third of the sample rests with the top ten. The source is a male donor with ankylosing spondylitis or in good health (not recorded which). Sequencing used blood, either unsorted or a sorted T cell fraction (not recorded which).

The sequenced DNA: TGTGCCAGCAGCCATGGGACAGGGCTGAACACCGGGGAGCTGTTTTTT. This encodes CASSHGTGLNTGELFF. Recombination linked TRBV7-3 to TRBJ2-2; TRBD1 matches 9 bases in the middle. CDR1 SGHTA and CDR2 FQGTGA were looked up in the germline V gene. CDR3 length: 16 amino acids, cysteine to phenylalanine. Only the CDR3 DNA is retained, 48 bases long and in frame from the first base. For this chain, trimming is 5 bases at the V end and 1 base at the J end, and the number of junction bases without a gene match is 5.